What follows are 14 T cell receptor beta chains derived from one specimen sequenced in a study of identical twins. TCRdb re-called the 5' RACE reads through MiXCR, storing one row per CDR3 protein. The sample gives approximately 240,000 distinct CDR3 sequences, roughly an eighth of which show up once; 8.5% to 10% is in the top ten. Material: memory (CD45RO+) T cells sorted from blood. These receptor sequences come from a woman in her late teens or twenties in good health.

This clonotype has at least ten counts. This chain links TRBV5-5 with TRBJ2-3, with D unresolved. The CDR3 consists of 14 residues. Germline-derived CDR1 and CDR2 are SGHKS and YYEKEE (reference sequence). V lost 4 bases, J lost 0 bases, and 9 bases lay in between. The CDR3 DNA reads TGTGCCAGCAGCAGGGCCCAGAGCACAGATACGCAGTATTTT. It yields the protein CASSRAQSTDTQYF. The full variable domain, its missing parts supplied by reference TRBV5-5 and TRBJ2-3, is DAGVTQSPTHLIKTRGQQVTLRCSPISGHKSVSWYQQVLGQGPQFIFQYYEKEERGRGNFPDRFSARQFPNYSSELNVNALLLGDSALYLCASSRAQSTDTQYFGPGTRLTVL.

There are many counts of this clonotype. The CDR3 loop reads CASSLAVAGRDGYTF. The CDR3 DNA follows: TGTGCCAGCAGTTTAGCGGTCGCAGGGAGGGATGGCTACACCTTC. This sequence joins TRBV12-3 or TRBV12-4 and TRBJ1-2, with D perhaps TRBD1 (5 bases). V shed 0 bases and J shed 6 bases, with 14 bases lying between them. This CDR3 is built from 15 residues.

This clonotype was seen a handful of times. The V gene is TRBV7-2, the J gene TRBJ2-1, with D perhaps matching TRBD2 (5 bases). Trimming took off 5 bases at V and 7 bases at J, with 9 bases between the two ends. The germline CDR1 and CDR2 sequences are SGHTA and FQGNSA. The CDR3 has 12 amino acids. Here the CDR3 reads CASSRTENEQFF. CDR3 DNA sequence: TGTGCCAGCAGCCGGACTGAGAATGAGCAGTTCTTC.

This clonotype was seen at least ten times. This rearrangement joins TRBV20-1 to TRBJ2-7; no clear D gene. V lost 2 bases to trimming and J lost 1 base, with 9 bases between them. The CDR3 spans 13 residues. Germline V gives CDR1 DFQATT, CDR2 SNEGSKA (reference sequence). CDR3 bases: TGCAGTGCTAGAAGGGTTACATCCTACGAGCAGTACTTC. This gives the protein CSARRVTSYEQYF.

This clonotype was observed a handful of times. This sequence joins TRBV20-1 and TRBJ2-5; 7 positions match TRBD2. Trimming took 3 bases from V and 3 from J; bases not matched to a gene: 7. CDR3 length equals 14 residues. Germline CDR1 and CDR2: DFQATT and SNEGSKA (reference sequence). This CDR3 reads CSASRGGGEETQYF. In nucleotides, the CDR3 is TGCAGTGCTAGTCGGGGCGGGGGAGAAGAGACCCAGTACTTC.

V is TRBV6-2 or TRBV6-3 and J is TRBJ2-3; the D call may be TRBD1 or TRBD2 (5 bases each). Germline V gene data show CDR1 as MNHEY and CDR2 as SVGEGT. There are 13 residues in the CDR3. V was trimmed by 2 bases and J by 6 bases, leaving 9 bases between them. In DNA form, the CDR3 reads TGTGCCAGCAGTTACGGGGGTAGCGATACGCAGTATTTT. Its protein is CASSYGGSDTQYF.

In its sample, this clonotype was seen a few times. The V call is TRBV20-1, the J call TRBJ2-7; TRBD2 matches at 8 bases. V was clipped by 0 bases and J by 6 bases; unmatched bases: 7. Germline V gives CDR1 DFQATT, CDR2 SNEGSKA (reference sequence). The CDR3 is 14 amino acids. As DNA, the CDR3 is TGCAGTGCTAGAGATGGAGCGGGAGAAGGCGAGCAGTACTTC. It translates to CSARDGAGEGEQYF.

This clonotype has ten or more counts. The CDR3 region is CASASGVYNEQFF. DNA of the CDR3: TGTGCCAGCGCTAGCGGGGTATACAATGAGCAGTTCTTC. The rearrangement links TRBV14 to TRBJ2-1, with TRBD2 matching 9 bases. Germline loops: CDR1 SGHDN, CDR2 FVKESK. The CDR3 runs 13 residues. The junction had 3 bases not matched to a gene; V was cut back by 8 bases and J by 4 bases.

The CDR3 nucleotides are TGCAGTGCTGGGCTGCCAGGGAGGACAGAGACCCAGTACTTC. It encodes CSAGLPGRTETQYF. The chain links TRBV20-1 to TRBJ2-5; a weak D match, TRBD2 (6 bases). With 5 bases removed from V and 4 bases from J, the gap between germline ends came to 17 bases. The CDR3 is 14 residues long. The germline gives CDR1 DFQATT, CDR2 SNEGSKA (reference sequence).

In its sample, this clonotype was seen many times. The V and J genes are TRBV5-1 and TRBJ1-1; D is uncertain. Germline-derived CDR1 and CDR2 are SGHRS and YFSETQ. The V end lost 0 bases, the J end lost 3 bases, and 6 bases lay between the germline ends. The CDR3 has 13 residues. The CDR3 here is CASSLGFDTEAFF. The CDR3 bases are TGCGCCAGCAGCTTGGGATTCGACACTGAAGCTTTCTTT.

This clonotype turned up a few times. The chain uses TRBV7-9 and TRBJ2-7; D may be TRBD1 (5 bases). Trimming stripped 3 bases from V and 2 bases from J, with 11 bases between. Germline lookup yields CDR1 SEHNR and CDR2 FQNEAQ (reference sequence). CDR3 length: 14 residues. For the CDR3, the DNA is TGTGCCAGCAGCTTTCCCAACAGGCCCTACGAGCAGTACTTC. Protein product: CASSFPNRPYEQYF.

V and J are TRBV10-2 and TRBJ2-7, with 7 bases lining up with TRBD2. The CDR3 has 15 amino acids. CDR1 WSHSY and CDR2 SAAADI come from the germline V gene. J lost 5 bases, V lost 8 bases, and 15 bases had no gene match. CDR3 coding DNA: TGCGCCAGCGACTCTAGGGGAGGGAGTAAGGACGAGCAGTACTTC. Translation: CASDSRGGSKDEQYF.

The chain links TRBV10-3 to TRBJ1-1; D uncertain. The CDR3 has 13 amino acids. The ends were cut back, 3 bases at V and 12 bases at J, with 17 bases in the middle. CDR1 is ENHRY and CDR2 is SYGVKD in the germline V gene. For the CDR3, the DNA is TGTGCCATCAGTGAACGAGAAGAGGCGGGGACTTTCTTT. It is translated as CAISEREEAGTFF.

The chain couples TRBV6-2 or TRBV6-3 to TRBJ2-5; TRBD2 agrees at 13 bases. V lost 2 bases, J lost 0 bases, and 3 bases stayed unmatched. Germline CDR1 MNHEY, CDR2 SVGEGT. The CDR3 runs to 17 residues. For the CDR3, the DNA is TGTGCCAGCAGTTACCCGACTAGCGGGAGGAACCAAGAGACCCAGTACTTC. This encodes CASSYPTSGRNQETQYF.